Shown below are 8 T cell receptor beta chains from a single sample sequenced in a study of beta chain features in type 1 diabetes. Study-wide points: In every one of the four CD4+ subsets, TCRB CDR3s were moderately but significantly shorter in Type 1 diabetes patients.

No antigens are known for them. TCRB transcripts that were expressed got sequenced, as all of the isolated RNA had been reverse transcribed. The method was immunoSEQ multiplex PCR; TCRdb's version includes in-frame clones alone and lacks a portion of them. There are 250,000 to 300,000 clones in the sample; roughly an eighth occur only once, and 0.015% to 0.02% lies in the top ten. Source material: naive CD4+ T cells from blood. All receptors derive from a young man with type 1 diabetes.

This clone was seen only a few times. V is TRBV19 and J is TRBJ1-1, with TRBD1 identical over 8 bases. Germline CDR1 LNHDA, CDR2 SQIVND (reference sequence). J lost 4 bases, V lost 5 bases, and 6 bases had no gene match. The CDR3 is 14 residues long. The CDR3 nucleotides read TGTGCCAGTAGTCTTGTTACAGGGGGCACTGAAGCTTTCTTT. It codes for CASSLVTGGTEAFF.

The chain employs TRBV25-1 and TRBJ1-2, with D possibly TRBD1 on 6 matching bases. Germline V gene sequence: CDR1 MGHDK, CDR2 SYGVNS. The CDR3 contains 14 residues. V was pared by 0 bases and J by 6 bases, with 11 bases between. CDR3 DNA sequence: TGTGCCAGCAGTGAATATATCGGACAGAATGGCTACACCTTC. Amino acid sequence: CASSEYIGQNGYTF.

DNA for the CDR3: TGTGCCAGCAGCTTTCTCGGACAGTCAGATACGCAGTATTTT. This gives the protein CASSFLGQSDTQYF. The genes are TRBV7-2 and TRBJ2-3, with D perhaps matching TRBD1 (6 bases). CDR3 length equals 14 residues. Trimming shortened V by 3 bases and J by 4 bases, and 11 bases separated the two germline ends. Germline V gives CDR1 SGHTA, CDR2 FQGNSA.

This chain uses TRBV5-8 with TRBJ2-5; D is undetermined. V gave up 0 bases and J gave up 1 base, with 4 bases separating them. The CDR3 is made up of 13 amino acids. CDR1 is SGHTS and CDR2 is YDEGEE in the germline V gene. The CDR3 DNA sequence: TGTGCCAGCAGCTTGGCCTTCCAAGAGACCCAGTACTTC. Translated: CASSLAFQETQYF.

This clone has only a few counts. The CDR3 nucleotides are TGCGCCAGCAGCTTATGGCAGGGTGAGACCCAGTACTTC. Encoded protein: CASSLWQGETQYF. The V and J genes are TRBV5-1 and TRBJ2-5, with D possibly TRBD1 on 5 matching bases. The CDR3 has 13 residues. Germline assignment: CDR1 SGHRS and CDR2 YFSETQ. Trimming cost V 2 bases and J 5 bases, with 10 bases left between them.

This sequence joins TRBV30 and TRBJ2-3; D possibly corresponds to TRBD1 (6 bases). Trimming removed 3 bases from V and 2 bases from J, with 9 bases in between. Germline V lookup: CDR1 GTSNPN, CDR2 SVGIG (reference sequence). There are 13 residues in the CDR3. This CDR3 is CAWRQGTTDTQYF. CDR3 DNA sequence: TGTGCCTGGAGACAGGGCACCACAGATACGCAGTATTTT.

V and J are TRBV28 and TRBJ2-3; TRBD2 matches 7 bases. In germline, CDR1 is MDHEN, CDR2 SYDVKM. CDR3 length equals 14 residues. J gave up 4 bases and V 5 bases, and 6 bases lay outside the gene matches. The chain's CDR3 is CASSRGDWADTQYF. The CDR3 nucleotides read TGTGCCAGCAGTCGGGGGGATTGGGCAGATACGCAGTATTTT.

This chain joins TRBV18 and TRBJ2-3; maybe TRBD2 (5 bases). Germline V gene lookup returns CDR1 KGHSH and CDR2 LQKENI. V lost 5 bases and J 2 bases, leaving 11 bases between the germline ends. This CDR3 contains 14 residues. The CDR3 reads CASSSDSYTDTQYF. Here the CDR3 DNA reads TGTGCCAGCTCATCGGACTCATACACAGATACGCAGTATTTT.